One sample yielded the 26 T cell receptor beta chains listed below, sequenced in a study of blood T cells in healthy people across ages. Alongside a J-beta primer mix, a sample-barcoded 5' primer served in a second PCR lasting about 7 to 11 cycles. TCRdb reprocessed the 5' RACE reads via MiXCR and lists one record per CDR3 protein. The data hold 850,000 to 1,000,000 distinct CDR3 sequences, with just over 50% observed a single time. The sequenced material came from blood. The origin of the receptors is an older woman in good health.

This rearrangement joins TRBV7-9 to TRBJ2-7; the D gene is possibly TRBD2 (6 bases). The V gene's germline CDR1 is SEHNR and CDR2 FQNEAQ (reference sequence). The CDR3 is made up of 14 amino acids. The V and J ends lost 5 bases and 3 bases respectively, with 14 bases between them. This CDR3 reads CASSPSGLYYEQYF. The CDR3 DNA follows: TGTGCCAGCAGCCCGTCGGGACTCTACTACGAGCAGTACTTC. Supplemented by reference TRBV7-9 and TRBJ2-7, the full variable domain reads DTGVSQNPRHKITKRGQNVTFRCDPISEHNRLYWYRQTLGQGPEFLTYFQNEAQLEKSRLLSDRFSAERPKGSFSTLEIQRTEQGDSAMYLCASSPSGLYYEQYFGPGTRLTVT.

The chain joins TRBV9 to TRBJ2-7; D unclear. The J call may not be correct, given that the DNA end is closer to TRBJ2-5. There are 14 residues in the CDR3. Germline CDR1 is SGDLS and CDR2 is YYNGEE. DNA of the CDR3: TGTGCCAGCAGCGTAGAGTGGGGTGGGGAGACCCAGTACTTC. Residues: CASSVEWGGETQYF.

The chain is built from TRBV5-1 and TRBJ2-1; no firm D call. V lost 0 bases and J lost 8, with 18 bases in between. Germline V gene data show CDR1 as SGHRS and CDR2 as YFSETQ. This CDR3 region has 16 residues. The CDR3 DNA is TGCGCCAGCAGCTTGGATGTAGCTCCCGCGTGGTATGAGCAGTTCTTC. Translated: CASSLDVAPAWYEQFF.

The chain is built from TRBV14 and TRBJ2-7; 12 nucleotides agree with TRBD2. This CDR3 is 19 amino acids long. V was clipped by 1 base and J by 5 bases; unmatched bases: 15. The germline CDR1 and CDR2 sequences are SGHDN and FVKESK. CDR3 amino acids: CASSQALGLAGKLIHEQYF. The CDR3 DNA reads TGTGCCAGCAGCCAAGCCCTCGGACTAGCGGGGAAATTAATCCACGAGCAGTACTTC.

This clonotype was observed once. This chain uses TRBV12-3 or TRBV12-4 with TRBJ1-2; D uncertain. V lost 0 bases and J lost 4, with 9 bases in between. The length of the CDR3 is 14 residues. The DNA for the CDR3 is TGTGCCAGCAGTTTAGCAGGACCGAGCTATGGCTACACCTTC. The encoded protein is CASSLAGPSYGYTF.

The chain recombines TRBV20-1 with TRBJ2-1; tentative D call: TRBD1 (6 bases). The CDR3 is 15 residues long. V was shortened by 6 bases and J by 10 bases, with 25 bases between the two germline ends. Germline assignment: CDR1 DFQATT and CDR2 SNEGSKA (reference sequence). CDR3 sequence: CSATYPGAPSYEQFF. The CDR3 nucleotides are TGCAGTGCAACATACCCAGGGGCCCCCTCCTACGAGCAGTTCTTC.

CDR3 sequence (DNA): TGCGCCAGCAGCCAAGCGGGAGTCCCCGGATTGGGGAAAAACTATGGCTACACCTTC. Translation gives CASSQAGVPGLGKNYGYTF. This chain connects TRBV4-1 to TRBJ1-2; D remains ambiguous. Trimming removed 1 base at V and 2 bases at J, with 23 bases between. This CDR3 contains 19 residues. Germline assignment: CDR1 MGHRA and CDR2 YSYEKL.

This rearrangement joins TRBV19 to TRBJ2-7; D possibly corresponds to TRBD2 (6 bases). This CDR3 is 14 amino acids long. Per the germline V gene, CDR1 is LNHDA and CDR2 is SQIVND (reference sequence). V lost 5 bases, J lost 3 bases, and 14 bases lay in between. CDR3 sequence reads: CASSPGESVYEQYF. Written as DNA, the CDR3 is TGTGCCAGTAGTCCGGGGGAGTCGGTCTACGAGCAGTACTTC.

V is TRBV20-1 and J is TRBJ2-7; D could derive from TRBD1 or TRBD2 (5 bases each). CDR3 length: 14 residues. Trimming stripped 3 bases from V and 1 base from J, with 13 bases between. Germline lookup yields CDR1 DFQATT and CDR2 SNEGSKA (reference sequence). The CDR3 DNA follows: TGCAGTGCTAGGAAACGGGACCTTTCCTACGAGCAGTACTTC. This gives the protein CSARKRDLSYEQYF.

This clonotype was counted between two and nine times. V is TRBV5-1 and J is TRBJ2-7; 8 bases match TRBD1. CDR3 length: 16 amino acids. J gave up 3 bases and V 0 bases, and 8 bases lay outside the gene matches. Germline loops: CDR1 SGHRS, CDR2 YFSETQ. The chain's CDR3 is CASSLGSTDRDYEQYF. CDR3 sequence (DNA): TGCGCCAGCAGCTTGGGATCAACGGACAGGGACTACGAGCAGTACTTC.

This chain links TRBV29-1 with TRBJ2-5; 10 positions agree with TRBD2. From germline, CDR1 is SQVTM and CDR2 ANQGSEA. The CDR3 has 14 amino acids. The V gene end was trimmed by 8 bases and the J gene end by 0 bases; junction bases not matched to a gene: 6. CDR3 in amino acids: CSISAGGYQETQYF. The CDR3 nucleotides are TGCAGCATTTCAGCGGGAGGGTACCAAGAGACCCAGTACTTC.

Note on this clonotype: One end of the junction fails to match germline, which may point to a read error. The gene calls are TRBV10-3 and TRBJ2-5; possible D gene TRBD2, 6 bases. This CDR3 region has 13 residues. The germline V gene encodes CDR1 ENHRY and CDR2 SYGVKD. The CDR3 DNA is TGTGCCACCGCGGGAACGAACCAAGAGACCCTGTACTTC. Protein product: CATAGTNQETLYF.

The J gene is TRBJ2-3, the V gene TRBV12-5; weak D call: TRBD2 (6 bases). From germline, CDR1 is LGHNT and CDR2 FRNRAP. The CDR3 sequence is 16 residues long. V gave up 7 bases and J gave up 6 bases, with 23 bases separating them. DNA for the CDR3: TGTGCTAGTGCCCTTCACCACGGCGGGGCGCGGGATACGCAGTATTTT. Translation gives CASALHHGGARDTQYF.

This clonotype has a handful of counts. The V gene is TRBV2, the J gene TRBJ2-5; weak D call: TRBD1 (5 bases). The CDR3 is 14 residues long. CDR1 is SNHLY, CDR2 FYNNEI, per germline. V was pared by 6 bases and J by 7 bases, with 18 bases between. The CDR3 sequence is CASRTEQVPGTQYF. In DNA, the CDR3 is TGTGCCAGCAGGACCGAACAGGTTCCTGGGACCCAGTACTTC.

This clonotype was seen a few times. V usage is TRBV28 and J usage is TRBJ2-3, with D maybe TRBD1 (8 bases). The V gene lost 8 bases and the J gene lost 4 bases, with 16 bases spanning the gap. Germline V CDR1 and CDR2: MDHEN, SYDVKM. The CDR3 is 14 amino acids. The CDR3 sequence: CASRPQGGADTQYF. CDR3 bases: TGTGCCAGCCGGCCACAGGGGGGGGCAGATACGCAGTATTTT.

This chain links TRBV27 with TRBJ2-3; D not resolved. The germline V gene has CDR1 MNHEY and CDR2 SMNVEV (reference sequence). Trimming took off 4 bases at V and 0 bases at J, with 11 bases between the two ends. This CDR3 is 15 amino acids long. The CDR3 DNA sequence: TGTGCCAGCAGTTCGTGGCAGATTAGCACAGATACGCAGTATTTT. This sequence encodes CASSSWQISTDTQYF.

This chain uses TRBV4-1 with TRBJ1-5; weak D call: TRBD1 (6 bases). Trimming removed 3 bases at V and 4 bases at J, with 10 bases between. This CDR3 comprises 14 residues. The germline V gene has CDR1 MGHRA and CDR2 YSYEKL. In nucleotides, the CDR3 is TGCGCCAGCAGCCACCCGGACAGAAATCAGCCCCAGCATTTT. Its protein is CASSHPDRNQPQHF.

The CDR3 loop reads CASSIRTGEVHYGYTF. In DNA, the CDR3 is TGCGCCAGCAGCATTAGGACAGGGGAAGTCCACTATGGCTACACCTTC. The chain employs TRBV5-1 and TRBJ1-2, with TRBD1 matching over 9 bases. Trimming took 4 bases from V and 3 from J; bases not matched to a gene: 10. Germline V gene data show CDR1 as SGHRS and CDR2 as YFSETQ. There are 16 residues in the CDR3.

This sequence joins TRBV28 and TRBJ2-2; D unclear. Trimming stripped 6 bases from V and 1 base from J, with 6 bases between. Germline V gene lookup returns CDR1 MDHEN and CDR2 SYDVKM. The CDR3 has 13 amino acids. In nucleotides, the CDR3 is TGTGCCAGCAGGTCCGGGAACACCGGGGAGCTGTTTTTT. It is translated as CASRSGNTGELFF. Filled out from reference TRBV28 and TRBJ2-2, the complete variable domain reads DVKVTQSSRYLVKRTGEKVFLECVQDMDHENMFWYRQDPGLGLRLIYFSYDVKMKEKGDIPEGYSVSREKKERFSLILESASTNQTSMYLCASRSGNTGELFFGEGSRLTVL.

V and J are TRBV28 and TRBJ2-4; 8 bases fit TRBD1. The DNA end is a closer match to TRBJ2-7, so the J assignment may be wrong. This CDR3 region has 16 residues. Per germline, CDR1 MDHEN and CDR2 SYDVKM. The CDR3 DNA reads as TGTGCCAGCAGTACTAGGACCCCCGGGACAGGCCACGAGCAGTACTTC. The encoded protein is CASSTRTPGTGHEQYF.

This clonotype was observed a few times. The chain has TRBV3-1 and TRBJ2-3, with no clear D. CDR3 length: 14 amino acids. Trimming shortened V by 1 base and J by 1 base, and 6 bases separated the two germline ends. Germline CDR1 and CDR2: LGHDT and YNNKEL (reference sequence). CDR3 DNA sequence: TGTGCCAGCAGCCAAGTTTACGGCACAGATACGCAGTATTTT. Its translation: CASSQVYGTDTQYF.

This rearrangement joins TRBV3-1 to TRBJ2-4; TRBD1 agrees at 8 bases. Near its end, the DNA agrees better with TRBJ2-5, so the J call may be wrong. The CDR3 loop spans 14 amino acids. The V gene's germline CDR1 is LGHDT and CDR2 YNNKEL (reference sequence). The CDR3 loop is CASSQVDRGGTQYF. The DNA of the CDR3 is TGTGCCAGCAGCCAAGTAGACAGGGGTGGGACCCAGTACTTC.

Only a few counts were recorded for this clonotype. The chain is built from TRBV10-3 and TRBJ2-5; 15 positions match TRBD2. The CDR3 spans 15 residues. Germline trimming cut 4 bases from V and 4 bases from J; bases unmatched to any gene: 1. The germline gives CDR1 ENHRY, CDR2 SYGVKD. CDR3 DNA sequence: TGTGCCATCAGTGGGACTAGCGGGGGGGCAGAGACCCAGTACTTC. It specifies CAISGTSGGAETQYF.

The sample holds one count of this clonotype. The rearrangement links TRBV6-5 to TRBJ1-1, with D tentatively TRBD1 (6 bases). Germline CDR1 and CDR2: MNHEY and SVGAGI. There are 13 residues in the CDR3. Trimming left V 10 bases short and J 7 bases short, with 19 bases between. Here the CDR3 reads CATAPQGTFEAFF. The CDR3 DNA is TGTGCCACCGCACCCCAGGGGACCTTTGAAGCTTTCTTT.

This clonotype was found once. V usage is TRBV20-1 and J usage is TRBJ2-5; D is ambiguous. Germline values: CDR1 DFQATT, CDR2 SNEGSKA (reference sequence). V lost 6 bases to trimming and J lost 0 bases, with 8 bases between them. The length of the CDR3 is 12 residues. The CDR3 loop is CSAVQNQETQYF. The DNA for the CDR3 is TGCAGTGCCGTGCAAAACCAAGAGACCCAGTACTTC.

This rearrangement joins TRBV16 to TRBJ2-3; D uncertain. The CDR3 totals 14 residues. Trimming cost V 2 bases and J 0 bases, with 6 bases left between them. Germline assignment: CDR1 KGHSY and CDR2 FQNENV. The CDR3 spells CASSQISSTDTQYF. The CDR3 DNA follows: TGTGCCAGCAGCCAAATCTCTAGCACAGATACGCAGTATTTT.